This passage covers 9 T cell receptor beta chains from one sample sequenced in a study of shared clonotypes between healthy human individuals. Sequencing was performed with immunoSEQ multiplex PCR; in TCRdb, only in-frame clones are kept and a portion is missing. The sample lists about 1 million clones, under 80% occurring once. Material for sequencing was memory CD4+ T cells sorted from blood. Subset denoted: CD45RA-negative fraction. These receptors were collected from a man younger than 30 in good health.

This clone was detected only once. J is TRBJ2-3 and V is TRBV27; TRBD1 is a possible D gene (5 bases). CDR1 and CDR2 (germline): MNHEY, SMNVEV (reference sequence). The CDR3 runs to 15 residues. The V and J ends lost 2 bases and 2 bases respectively, with 11 bases between them. The CDR3 bases are TGTGCCAGCAGTTTAAGGGGATCCTTCACAGATACGCAGTATTTT. It is translated as CASSLRGSFTDTQYF.

In DNA form, the CDR3 reads TGTGCCAGCAGTTATGCGGACAGGTATAATTCACCCCTCCACTTT. The encoded protein is CASSYADRYNSPLHF. This chain connects TRBV6-6 to TRBJ1-6; 7 bases map to TRBD1. Per germline, CDR1 MNHNY and CDR2 SVGAGI (reference sequence). V lost 3 bases to trimming and J lost 4 bases; unmatched junction nucleotides: 3. The CDR3 is 15 amino acids.

This clone was counted between two and nine times. The chain joins TRBV6-6 to TRBJ2-7; no definite D call. Germline values: CDR1 MNHNY, CDR2 SVGAGI (reference sequence). This CDR3 has 14 residues. Trimming removed 0 bases from V and 2 bases from J, with 8 bases in between. The CDR3 sequence: CASSYSYGTYEQYF. CDR3 nucleotides: TGTGCCAGCAGTTACTCGTACGGAACCTACGAGCAGTACTTC.

The rearrangement links TRBV28 to TRBJ2-4, with 7 bases fitting TRBD1. V shed 6 bases, J shed 1 base, and the junction held 3 bases outside the gene matches. Germline CDR1 is MDHEN and CDR2 is SYDVKM. The CDR3 is 14 residues long. CDR3 bases: TGTGCCAGCAGCCCGGACAGGGCCAAAAACATTCAGTACTTC. As protein: CASSPDRAKNIQYF.

The chain links TRBV30 to TRBJ2-3; the D gene is possibly TRBD2 (5 bases). Looked up from germline, CDR1 is GTSNPN and CDR2 is SVGIG (reference sequence). This CDR3 has 13 residues. V lost 3 bases and J 8 bases, leaving 15 bases between the germline ends. CDR3 DNA sequence: TGTGCCTGGAGCCGGGGTTGGGAAGGTACGCAGTATTTT. Protein sequence: CAWSRGWEGTQYF.

V is TRBV5-6 and J is TRBJ2-6, with D perhaps matching TRBD1 (5 bases). CDR3 length: 18 amino acids. Germline-derived CDR1 and CDR2 are SGHDT and YYEEEE. Trimming pared 4 bases from V and 4 bases from J, leaving 21 bases between. Written as DNA, the CDR3 is TGTGCCAGCAGCCACGGTGGCAGGGTTGTTTCCGGGGCCAACGTCCTGACTTTC. Its protein is CASSHGGRVVSGANVLTF.

The chain has TRBV9 and TRBJ2-7; D is possibly TRBD1 (5 bases). The CDR3 has 15 amino acids. CDR1 and CDR2 from the germline V gene are SGDLS and YYNGEE. Deletions cut 2 bases from V and 4 bases from J, with 16 bases between. This CDR3 is CASSVDSGASYEQYF. CDR3 nucleotides: TGTGCCAGCAGCGTCGACAGTGGGGCCTCTTACGAGCAGTACTTC. Using reference TRBV9 and TRBJ2-7 for the parts outside the CDR3, the full variable domain is DSGVTQTPKHLITATGQRVTLRCSPRSGDLSVYWYQQSLDQGLQFLIQYYNGEERAKGNILERFSAQQFPDLHSELNLSSLELGDSALYFCASSVDSGASYEQYFGPGTRLTVT.

The chain links TRBV7-8 to TRBJ2-7; a weak D match, TRBD2 (5 bases). Germline CDR1 SGHVS, CDR2 FQNEAQ. This CDR3 region has 15 residues. V was shortened by 5 bases and J by 4 bases, with 18 bases between the two germline ends. The CDR3 coding sequence is TGTGCCAGCAGCCCGGCGGGTTACGGGATATACGAGCAGTACTTC. Translating it yields CASSPAGYGIYEQYF.

The chain recombines TRBV9 with TRBJ1-4; 10 bases are a match to TRBD1. Losses at the gene ends were 3 bases for V and 6 bases for J; bases not matched to a gene: 5. From germline, CDR1 is SGDLS and CDR2 YYNGEE. This CDR3 has 15 residues. The CDR3 region has the DNA TGTGCCAGCAGCGGCACGACAGGGGGCGATGAAAAACTGTTTTTT. Translation gives CASSGTTGGDEKLFF.